This T cell receptor beta chain was recovered during a study of radiation and T cells in renal cell carcinoma. Study-level points and caveats: In blood, top tumor clones expanded by 2 weeks, shrinking by 4. No pretreatment tumor biopsies were available for baseline clonotypes.

TCRdb keeps only in-frame clones here, not all; method: immunoSEQ multiplex PCR. The sample includes about 150,000 clones, about nine tenths of them seen just once. Per the germline V gene, CDR1 is SGHVS and CDR2 is FNYEAQ. CDR3 length equals 15 residues. Between the trimmed V and J ends, which lost 2 bases and 1 base, there was a span of 6 bases. About this clone: Antigen unknown.

The time point here: blood 2 weeks post-SBRT. As for treatment: 15 Gy SBRT to primary tumor, nephrectomy 4 weeks later. Serial blood draws occurred at baseline and 2 and 4 weeks post-SBRT. This renal cell carcinoma was of the clear cell type. The receptor comes from a woman between 45 and 60 years old with renal cell carcinoma. V and J are TRBV7-6 and TRBJ2-6; D remains ambiguous. Sample: blood, taken from a patient whose treatment included radiotherapy and nephrectomy. DNA for the CDR3: TGTGCCAGCAGCTTACTTCATTCTGGGGCCAACGTCCTGACTTTC. Translation: CASSLLHSGANVLTF.